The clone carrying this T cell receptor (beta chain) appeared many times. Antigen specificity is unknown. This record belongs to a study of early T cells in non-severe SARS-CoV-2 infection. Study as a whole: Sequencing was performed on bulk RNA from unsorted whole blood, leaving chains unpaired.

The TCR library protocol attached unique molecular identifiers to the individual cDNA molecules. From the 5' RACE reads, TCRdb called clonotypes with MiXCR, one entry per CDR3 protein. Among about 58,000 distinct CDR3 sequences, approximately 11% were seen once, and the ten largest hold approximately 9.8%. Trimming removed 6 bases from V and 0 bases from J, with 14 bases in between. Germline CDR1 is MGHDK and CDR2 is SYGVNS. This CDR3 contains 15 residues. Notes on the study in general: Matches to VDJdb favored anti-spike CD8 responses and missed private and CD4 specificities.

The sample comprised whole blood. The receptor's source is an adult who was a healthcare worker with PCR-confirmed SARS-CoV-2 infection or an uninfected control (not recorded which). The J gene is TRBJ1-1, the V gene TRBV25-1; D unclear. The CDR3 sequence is CASRDHRTLNTEAFF. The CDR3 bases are TGTGCCAGCAGGGATCACAGAACCCTGAACACTGAAGCTTTCTTT.